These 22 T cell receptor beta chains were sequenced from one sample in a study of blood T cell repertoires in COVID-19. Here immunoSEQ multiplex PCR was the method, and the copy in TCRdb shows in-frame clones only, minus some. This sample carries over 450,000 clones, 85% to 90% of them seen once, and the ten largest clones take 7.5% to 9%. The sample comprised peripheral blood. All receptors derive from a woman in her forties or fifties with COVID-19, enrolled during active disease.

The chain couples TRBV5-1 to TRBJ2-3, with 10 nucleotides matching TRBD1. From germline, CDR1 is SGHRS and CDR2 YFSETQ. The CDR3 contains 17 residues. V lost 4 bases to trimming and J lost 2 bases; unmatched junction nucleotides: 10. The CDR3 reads CASSLIGQGVTTDTQYF. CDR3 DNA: TGCGCCAGCAGCCTAATAGGACAGGGGGTTACCACAGATACGCAGTATTTT.

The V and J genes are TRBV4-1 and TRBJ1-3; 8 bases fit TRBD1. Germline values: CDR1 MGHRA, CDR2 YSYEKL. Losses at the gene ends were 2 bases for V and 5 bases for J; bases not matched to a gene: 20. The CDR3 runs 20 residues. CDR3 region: CASSQPIGQGRGLRRNTIYF. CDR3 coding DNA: TGCGCCAGCAGCCAACCTATCGGACAGGGCCGAGGTCTTAGAAGAAACACCATATATTTT.

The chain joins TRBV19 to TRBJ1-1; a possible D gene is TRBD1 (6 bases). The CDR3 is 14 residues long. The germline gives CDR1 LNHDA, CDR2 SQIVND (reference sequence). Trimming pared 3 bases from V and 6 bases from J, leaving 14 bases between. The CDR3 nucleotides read TGTGCCAGTAGTATTCAGGGGCTCAACCCTGAAGCTTTCTTT. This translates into CASSIQGLNPEAFF.

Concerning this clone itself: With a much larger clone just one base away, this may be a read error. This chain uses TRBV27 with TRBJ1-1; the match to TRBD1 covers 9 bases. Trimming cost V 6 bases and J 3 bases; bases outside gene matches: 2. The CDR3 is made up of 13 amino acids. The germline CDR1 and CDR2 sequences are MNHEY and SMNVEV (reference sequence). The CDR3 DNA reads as TGTGCCAGCAGCCGACAGGGGGACACTGAAGCTTTCTTT. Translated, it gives CASSRQGDTEAFF.

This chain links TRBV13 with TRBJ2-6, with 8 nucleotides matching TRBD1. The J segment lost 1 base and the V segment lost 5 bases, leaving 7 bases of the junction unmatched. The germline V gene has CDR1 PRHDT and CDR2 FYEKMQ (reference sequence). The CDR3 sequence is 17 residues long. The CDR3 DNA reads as TGTGCCAGCAGCCCTCAGCAGGGGGCGTCTGGGGCCAACGTCCTGACTTTC. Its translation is CASSPQQGASGANVLTF. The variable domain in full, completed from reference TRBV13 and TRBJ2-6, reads AAGVIQSPRHLIKEKRETATLKCYPIPRHDTVYWYQQGPGQDPQFLISFYEKMQSDKGSIPDRFSAQQFSDYHSELNMSSLELGDSALYFCASSPQQGASGANVLTFGAGSRLTVL.

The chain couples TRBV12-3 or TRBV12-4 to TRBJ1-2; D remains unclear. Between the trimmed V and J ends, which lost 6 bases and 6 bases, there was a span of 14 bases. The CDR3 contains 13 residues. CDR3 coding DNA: TGTGCCAGCAGACCGGGGTCGGGTAATGGCTACACCTTC. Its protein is CASRPGSGNGYTF.

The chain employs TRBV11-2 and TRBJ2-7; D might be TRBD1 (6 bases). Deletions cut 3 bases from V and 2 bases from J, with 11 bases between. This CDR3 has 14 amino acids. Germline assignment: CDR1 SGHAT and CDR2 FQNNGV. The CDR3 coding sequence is TGTGCCAGCAGCTTGCCAGGGGACACCTACGAGCAGTACTTC. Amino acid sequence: CASSLPGDTYEQYF.

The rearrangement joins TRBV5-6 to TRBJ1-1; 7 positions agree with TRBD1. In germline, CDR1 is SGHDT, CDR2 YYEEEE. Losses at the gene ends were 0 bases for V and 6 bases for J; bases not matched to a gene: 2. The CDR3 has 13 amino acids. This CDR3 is CASSLGGGPEAFF. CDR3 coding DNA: TGTGCCAGCAGCTTGGGAGGGGGCCCTGAAGCTTTCTTT.

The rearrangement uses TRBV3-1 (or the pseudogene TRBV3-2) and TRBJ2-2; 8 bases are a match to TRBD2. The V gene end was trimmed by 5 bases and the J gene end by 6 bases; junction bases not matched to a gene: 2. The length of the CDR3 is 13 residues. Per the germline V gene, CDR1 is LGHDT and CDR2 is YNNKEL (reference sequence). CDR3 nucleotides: TGTGCCAGCAGCACAGCGGGGGCCGGGGAGCTGTTTTTT. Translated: CASSTAGAGELFF.

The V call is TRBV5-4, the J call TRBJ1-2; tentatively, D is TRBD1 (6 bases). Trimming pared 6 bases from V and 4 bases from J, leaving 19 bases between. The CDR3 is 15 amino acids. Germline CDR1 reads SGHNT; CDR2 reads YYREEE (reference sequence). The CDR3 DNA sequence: TGTGCCAGCATCCCCGGGGGGGGGCGAGTCTATGGCTACACCTTC. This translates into CASIPGGGRVYGYTF. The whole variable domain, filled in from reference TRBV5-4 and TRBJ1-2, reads ETGVTQSPTHLIKTRGQQVTLRCSSQSGHNTVSWYQQALGQGPQFIFQYYREEENGRGNFPPRFSGLQFPNYSSELNVNALELDDSALYLCASIPGGGRVYGYTFGSGTRLTVV.

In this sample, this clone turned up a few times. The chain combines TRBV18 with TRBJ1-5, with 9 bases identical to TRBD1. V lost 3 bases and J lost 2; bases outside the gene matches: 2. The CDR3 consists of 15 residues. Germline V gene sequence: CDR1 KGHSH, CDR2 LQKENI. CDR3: CASSPDRGGNQPQHF. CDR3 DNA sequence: TGTGCCAGCTCACCGGACAGGGGTGGCAATCAGCCCCAGCATTTT.

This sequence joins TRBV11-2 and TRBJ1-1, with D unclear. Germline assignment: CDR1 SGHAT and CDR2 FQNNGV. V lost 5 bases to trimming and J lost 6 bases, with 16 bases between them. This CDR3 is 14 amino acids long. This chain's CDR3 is CASSINGETAEAFF. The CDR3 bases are TGTGCCAGCAGCATAAACGGAGAAACGGCTGAAGCTTTCTTT.

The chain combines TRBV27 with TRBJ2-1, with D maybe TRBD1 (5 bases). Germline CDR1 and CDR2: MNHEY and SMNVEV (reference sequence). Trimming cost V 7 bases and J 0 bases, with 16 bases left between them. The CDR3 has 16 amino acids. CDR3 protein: CASTLGAASSYNEQFF. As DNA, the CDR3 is TGTGCCAGCACCTTAGGGGCGGCCAGCTCCTACAATGAGCAGTTCTTC.

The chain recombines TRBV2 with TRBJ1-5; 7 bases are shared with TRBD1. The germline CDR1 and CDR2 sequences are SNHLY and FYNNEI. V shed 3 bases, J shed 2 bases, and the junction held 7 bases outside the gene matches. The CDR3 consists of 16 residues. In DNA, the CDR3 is TGTGCCAGCAGTGATTCAGGGGGTATTGGCAATCAGCCCCAGCATTTT. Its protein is CASSDSGGIGNQPQHF.

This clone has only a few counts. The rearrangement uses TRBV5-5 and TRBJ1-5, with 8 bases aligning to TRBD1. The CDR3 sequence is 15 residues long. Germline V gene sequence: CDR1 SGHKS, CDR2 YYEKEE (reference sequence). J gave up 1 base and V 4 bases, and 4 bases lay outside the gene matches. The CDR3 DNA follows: TGTGCCAGCAGCGCGGGACAGGCCAGCAATCAGCCCCAGCATTTT. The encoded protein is CASSAGQASNQPQHF. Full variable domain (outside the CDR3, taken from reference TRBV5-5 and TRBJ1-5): DAGVTQSPTHLIKTRGQQVTLRCSPISGHKSVSWYQQVLGQGPQFIFQYYEKEERGRGNFPDRFSARQFPNYSSELNVNALLLGDSALYLCASSAGQASNQPQHFGDGTRLSIL.

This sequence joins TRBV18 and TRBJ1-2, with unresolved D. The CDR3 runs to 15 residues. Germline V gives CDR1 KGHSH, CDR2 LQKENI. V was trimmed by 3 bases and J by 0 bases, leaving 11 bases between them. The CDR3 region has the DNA TGTGCCAGCTCACCCTCTACAGAGACTAACTATGGCTACACCTTC. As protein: CASSPSTETNYGYTF.

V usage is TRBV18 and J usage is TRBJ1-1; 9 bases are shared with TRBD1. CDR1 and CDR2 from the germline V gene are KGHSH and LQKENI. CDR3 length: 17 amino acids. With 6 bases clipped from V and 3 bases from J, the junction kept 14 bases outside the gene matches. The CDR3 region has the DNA TGTGCCAGCTCTCTATACTGGAAGACAGGGGGGGACACTGAAGCTTTCTTT. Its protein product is CASSLYWKTGGDTEAFF.

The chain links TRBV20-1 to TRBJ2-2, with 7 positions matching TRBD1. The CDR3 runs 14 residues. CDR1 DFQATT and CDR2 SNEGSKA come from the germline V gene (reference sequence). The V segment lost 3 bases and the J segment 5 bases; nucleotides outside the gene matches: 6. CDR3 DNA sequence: TGCAGTGCTAGTAGACAGGGTAGGACCGGGGAGCTGTTTTTT. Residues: CSASRQGRTGELFF.

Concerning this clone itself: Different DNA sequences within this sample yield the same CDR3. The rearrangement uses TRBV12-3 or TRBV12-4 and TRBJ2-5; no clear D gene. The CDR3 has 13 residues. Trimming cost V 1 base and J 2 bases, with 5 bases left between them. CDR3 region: CASSLGSQETQYF. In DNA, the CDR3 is TGTGCCAGCAGTTTAGGCAGTCAAGAGACCCAGTACTTC.

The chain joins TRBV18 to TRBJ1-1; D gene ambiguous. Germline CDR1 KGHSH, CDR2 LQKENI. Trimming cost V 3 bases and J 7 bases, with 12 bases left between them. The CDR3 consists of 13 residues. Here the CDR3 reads CASSPSMENEAFF. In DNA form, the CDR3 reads TGTGCCAGCTCACCCTCGATGGAGAATGAAGCTTTCTTT.

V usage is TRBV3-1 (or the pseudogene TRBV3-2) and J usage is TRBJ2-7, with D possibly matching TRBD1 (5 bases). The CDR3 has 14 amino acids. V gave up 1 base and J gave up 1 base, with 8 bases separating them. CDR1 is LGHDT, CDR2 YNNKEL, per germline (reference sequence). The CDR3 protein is CASSQVDNSYEQYF. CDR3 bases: TGTGCCAGCAGCCAAGTGGACAATTCCTACGAGCAGTACTTC.

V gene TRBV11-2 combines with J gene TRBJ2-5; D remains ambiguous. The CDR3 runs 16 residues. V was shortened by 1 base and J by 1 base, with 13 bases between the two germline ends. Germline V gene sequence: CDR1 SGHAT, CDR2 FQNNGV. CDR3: CASSLVVQRGQETQYF. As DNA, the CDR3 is TGTGCCAGCAGCTTAGTGGTCCAGAGAGGCCAAGAGACCCAGTACTTC.